These 5 T cell receptor beta chains originate from one sample sequenced in a study of T cells in localized non-small cell lung cancer. Repertoires were generated with immunoSEQ multiplex PCR, while TCRdb's copy carries only in-frame clones and drops some. The sample comprises 1,400 to 1,500 clones, 26% of which are singletons, and 8.5% to 12% rests with the top ten. Sample: normal lung tissue next to the tumor, taken before any cancer treatment. The source is a male donor aged 60 or older with stage II lung adenocarcinoma.

This clone was detected only a few times. The chain joins TRBV7-7 to TRBJ2-2; the D gene is possibly TRBD2 (5 bases). With 3 bases removed from V and 0 bases from J, the gap between germline ends came to 14 bases. CDR1 SSHAT and CDR2 FNYEAQ come from the germline V gene (reference sequence). The CDR3 contains 17 residues. The CDR3 sequence is CASSLSARTANTGELFF. CDR3 in DNA: TGTGCCAGCAGCTTGTCGGCTAGGACTGCGAACACCGGGGAGCTGTTTTTT.

The sample holds a few counts of this clone. V usage is TRBV28 and J usage is TRBJ2-7; 10 positions match TRBD1. The CDR3 sequence is 14 residues long. Germline V gene sequence: CDR1 MDHEN, CDR2 SYDVKM. With 5 bases clipped from V and 5 bases from J, the junction kept 6 bases outside the gene matches. CDR3 sequence reads: CASSLGTGEDEQYF. In nucleotides, the CDR3 is TGTGCCAGCAGTCTGGGGACAGGGGAGGACGAGCAGTACTTC.

This sequence joins TRBV29-1 and TRBJ1-1, with D possibly TRBD1 on 5 matching bases. CDR3 length: 15 residues. CDR1 is SQVTM, CDR2 ANQGSEA, per germline. Trimming cost V 3 bases and J 0 bases, with 14 bases left between them. CDR3 region: CSVDSPGGVNTEAFF. The CDR3 DNA reads TGCAGCGTTGACTCCCCCGGGGGGGTGAACACTGAAGCTTTCTTT.

This clone is labeled as large. This chain links TRBV14 with TRBJ2-7, with D hard to call. Germline CDR1 and CDR2: SGHDN and FVKESK. Deletions cut 0 bases from V and 3 bases from J, with 0 bases between. The CDR3 covers 11 residues. Here the CDR3 reads CASSQDYEQYF. The CDR3 DNA follows: TGTGCCAGCAGCCAAGACTACGAGCAGTACTTC.

The chain employs TRBV18 and TRBJ2-3, with TRBD1 matching over 8 bases. The CDR3 covers 13 residues. V lost 6 bases to trimming and J lost 5 bases; unmatched junction nucleotides: 4. Per germline, CDR1 KGHSH and CDR2 LQKENI. The chain's CDR3 is CASSRTGKDTQYF. CDR3 in DNA: TGTGCCAGCTCGCGGACAGGGAAAGATACGCAGTATTTT.